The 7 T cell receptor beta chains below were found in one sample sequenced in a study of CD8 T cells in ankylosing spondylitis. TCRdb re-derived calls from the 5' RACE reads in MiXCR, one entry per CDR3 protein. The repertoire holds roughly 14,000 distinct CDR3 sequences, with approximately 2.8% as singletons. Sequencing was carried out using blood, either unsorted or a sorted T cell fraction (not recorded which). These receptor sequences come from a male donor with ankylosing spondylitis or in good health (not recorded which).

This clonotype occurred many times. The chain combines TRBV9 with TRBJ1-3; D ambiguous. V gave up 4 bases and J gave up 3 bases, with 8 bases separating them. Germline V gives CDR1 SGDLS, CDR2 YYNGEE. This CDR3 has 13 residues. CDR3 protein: CASSPGFGNTIYF. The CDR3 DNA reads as TGTGCCAGCAGCCCGGGCTTTGGAAACACCATATATTTT. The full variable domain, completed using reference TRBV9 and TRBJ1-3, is DSGVTQTPKHLITATGQRVTLRCSPRSGDLSVYWYQQSLDQGLQFLIQYYNGEERAKGNILERFSAQQFPDLHSELNLSSLELGDSALYFCASSPGFGNTIYFGEGSWLTVV.

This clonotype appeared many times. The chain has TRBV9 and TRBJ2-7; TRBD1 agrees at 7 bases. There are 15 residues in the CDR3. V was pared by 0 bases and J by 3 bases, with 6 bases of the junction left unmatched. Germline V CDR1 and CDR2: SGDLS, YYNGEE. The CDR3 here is CASSVAPRDSYEQYF. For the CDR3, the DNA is TGTGCCAGCAGCGTAGCCCCCCGGGACAGCTACGAGCAGTACTTC. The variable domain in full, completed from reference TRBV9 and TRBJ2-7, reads DSGVTQTPKHLITATGQRVTLRCSPRSGDLSVYWYQQSLDQGLQFLIQYYNGEERAKGNILERFSAQQFPDLHSELNLSSLELGDSALYFCASSVAPRDSYEQYFGPGTRLTVT.

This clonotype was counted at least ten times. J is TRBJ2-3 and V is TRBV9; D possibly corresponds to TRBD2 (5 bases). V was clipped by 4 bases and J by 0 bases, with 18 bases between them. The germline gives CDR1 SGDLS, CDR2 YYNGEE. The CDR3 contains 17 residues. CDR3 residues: CASSPNAAVYSTDTQYF. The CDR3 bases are TGTGCCAGCAGCCCCAACGCAGCGGTTTATAGCACAGATACGCAGTATTTT. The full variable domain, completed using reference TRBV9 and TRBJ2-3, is DSGVTQTPKHLITATGQRVTLRCSPRSGDLSVYWYQQSLDQGLQFLIQYYNGEERAKGNILERFSAQQFPDLHSELNLSSLELGDSALYFCASSPNAAVYSTDTQYFGPGTRLTVL.

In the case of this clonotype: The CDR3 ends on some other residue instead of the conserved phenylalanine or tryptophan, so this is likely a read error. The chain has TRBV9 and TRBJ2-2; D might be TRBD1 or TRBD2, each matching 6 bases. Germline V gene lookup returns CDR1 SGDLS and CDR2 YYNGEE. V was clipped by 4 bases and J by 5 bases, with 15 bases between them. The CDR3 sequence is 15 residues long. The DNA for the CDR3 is TGTGCCAGCAGCCCGACGGGGGCCACTACCGGGGAGCTGTTTCTT. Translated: CASSPTGATTGELFL.

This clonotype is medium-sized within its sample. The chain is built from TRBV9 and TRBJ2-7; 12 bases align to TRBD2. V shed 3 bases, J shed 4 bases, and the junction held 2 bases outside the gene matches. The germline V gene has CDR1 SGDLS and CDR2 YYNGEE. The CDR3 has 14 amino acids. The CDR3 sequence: CASSAGLAGYEQYF. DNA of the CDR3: TGTGCCAGCAGCGCGGGACTAGCGGGTTACGAGCAGTACTTC. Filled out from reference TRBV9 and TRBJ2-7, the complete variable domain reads DSGVTQTPKHLITATGQRVTLRCSPRSGDLSVYWYQQSLDQGLQFLIQYYNGEERAKGNILERFSAQQFPDLHSELNLSSLELGDSALYFCASSAGLAGYEQYFGPGTRLTVT.

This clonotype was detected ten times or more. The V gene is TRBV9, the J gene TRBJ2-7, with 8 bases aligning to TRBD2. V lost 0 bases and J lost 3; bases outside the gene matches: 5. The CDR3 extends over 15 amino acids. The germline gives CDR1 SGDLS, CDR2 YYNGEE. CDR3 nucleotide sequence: TGTGCCAGCAGCGTAGGTGCGACTAGCGTCTACGAGCAGTACTTC. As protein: CASSVGATSVYEQYF.

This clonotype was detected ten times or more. Here the CDR3 DNA reads TGTGCCAGCAGCCTCCAGCAGACCTCGGGGACGCAGTATTTT. As protein: CASSLQQTSGTQYF. The chain joins TRBV9 to TRBJ2-3; the D gene is possibly TRBD2 (5 bases). The germline gives CDR1 SGDLS, CDR2 YYNGEE. Trimming took 4 bases from V and 9 from J, leaving 18 bases between them. The CDR3 is made up of 14 amino acids.